This T cell receptor (beta chain) was sequenced for a study of blood T cell repertoires in COVID-19. This clone was counted only a few times. Produced via immunoSEQ multiplex PCR; TCRdb's table is partial and in-frame only. This sample has roughly 200,000 clones, with roughly 94% found just once. In germline, CDR1 is MNHEY, CDR2 SVGAGI. The CDR3 consists of 13 residues. The V gene lost 3 bases and the J gene lost 5 bases, with 10 bases spanning the gap. The sequenced sample consisted of peripheral blood. This chain links TRBV6-5 with TRBJ1-1; D might be TRBD1 (6 bases). This TCR was sampled from a man aged 25 to 40 with COVID-19, enrolled during active disease. The chain's CDR3 is CASSYRGQTEAFF. CDR3 bases: TGTGCCAGCAGTTATCGGGGACAAACTGAAGCTTTCTTT.